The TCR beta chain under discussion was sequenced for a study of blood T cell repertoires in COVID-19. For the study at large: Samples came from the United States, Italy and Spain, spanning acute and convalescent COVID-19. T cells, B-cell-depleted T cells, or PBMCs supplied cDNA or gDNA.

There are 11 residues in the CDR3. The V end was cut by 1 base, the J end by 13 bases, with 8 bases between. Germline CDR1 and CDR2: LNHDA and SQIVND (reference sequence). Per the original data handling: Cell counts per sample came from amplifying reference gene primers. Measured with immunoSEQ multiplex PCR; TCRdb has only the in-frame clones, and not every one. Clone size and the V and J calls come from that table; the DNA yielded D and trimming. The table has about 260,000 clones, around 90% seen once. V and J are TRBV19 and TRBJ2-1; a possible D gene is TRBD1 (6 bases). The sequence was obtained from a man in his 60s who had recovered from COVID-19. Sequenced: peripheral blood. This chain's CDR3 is CASSIGRGQFF. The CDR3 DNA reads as TGTGCCAGTAGTATAGGCAGGGGACAGTTCTTC.